This T cell receptor (beta chain) appears in the sequencing data of a study of blood T cell repertoires in COVID-19. Study information: T cells, B-cell-depleted T cells, or PBMCs provided the cDNA or gDNA that served as material.

Source study methods: The assay estimated nucleated cells by amplifying reference gene primers. Only in-frame clones appear in the TCRdb table, and some are missing; sequencing was by immunoSEQ multiplex PCR. Clonal size and the V and J genes are those of that table, whereas D and trimming came from the DNA. The sample yields around 370,000 clones, around 91% seen once. This CDR3 has 17 residues. The chain carries TRBV21-1 and TRBJ2-7; the D segment call TRBD2 is taken from the table without a DNA check. TRBV21-1 is described as a pseudogene. Sample: peripheral blood. The receptor was derived from a woman aged 18-29 years who had recovered from COVID-19. CDR3 residues: CATHTGTSGRFSYEQYV. As DNA, the CDR3 is TGTGCCACGCACACCGGGACTAGCGGGAGATTCTCCTACGAGCAGTACGTC.